The entry below gives a single T cell receptor (beta chain) sequence along with its context. This clonotype was seen more than once but under ten times. Its antigen target is currently unknown. Base qualities were left out, and no much larger clone turns up one base away. The data stem from a study of T cell repertoires in cytomegalovirus infection (dated by TCRdb to the late 2010s). In the study overall: Because public TCR beta signatures pointed to carriage of CMV infection together with the matching HLA type, the HLA type of each donor mattered for the analysis.

Sequenced on an Illumina HiSeq 1500. TCRdb took the public reads, trimmed them with fastp at Q25, ran MiXCR for clone calling and kept in-frame beta chains. Each record represents a unique CDR3 protein, reported with the most common genes and DNA among its rows. This sample holds around 280,000 distinct CDR3 sequences; roughly a tenth were observed only once. The leading ten clones occupy around 2.4% of the sample. Findings and caveats that apply to the study as a whole: The ex vivo response was dominated by HLA-C-restricted CMV-specific TCR beta clonotypes, which also provided the single most frequent clonotype in two of eight donors. Carriers of CMV infection plus the relevant HLA type were discriminated by the cumulative frequency of public TCR beta family members in the study cohort and in an independent roughly 400-donor cohort.

Sequencing was carried out using PBMCs. The sequence was obtained from a human donor in good health (CMV status not recorded). Some clones in this sample may be carry-over from other donors' samples.

The CDR3 reads as follows: CSVLGPNTEAFF. At the DNA level, the sequence is TGCAGCGTTTTGGGGCCAAACACTGAAGCTTTCTTT. Recombination linked TRBV29-1 to TRBJ1-1; a tentative D match to TRBD1 spans 5 bases. The CDR3 contains 12 residues, cysteine and phenylalanine counted. The read is trimmed to its CDR3 DNA, 36 bases read in frame from base 1. V loses 5 bases, J loses 2 bases, and the germline ends lie 9 bases apart. CDR1 and CDR2, looked up from the germline V gene, are SQVTM and ANQGSEA. Joined to the reference TRBV29-1 and TRBJ1-1 proteins, this CDR3 gives the full variable domain: SAVISQKPSRDICQRGTSLTIQCQVDSQVTMMFWYRQQPGQSLTLIATANQGSEATYESGFVIDKFPISRPNLTFSTLTVSNMSPEDSSIYLCSVLGPNTEAFFGQGTRLTVV.